Listed here are 9 T cell receptor beta chains from one sample, sequenced in a study of spatial heterogeneity in lung cancer. TCRdb ran MiXCR on the 5' RACE reads and lists one entry per CDR3 protein. Of around 14,000 distinct CDR3 sequences in the sample, 3% to 4.5% are singletons; the top ten hold 9.8%. Time point here: sample taken at primary tumor resection. Here the sequenced sample was normal lung tissue next to the tumor, taken at surgery. These receptors all stem from a male donor with early-stage non-small cell lung cancer.

By share, this clonotype ranks as medium-sized. This beta chain was picked up by a library intended for alpha chains and is off target, so its count carries little meaning. The chain couples TRBV6-2 or TRBV6-3 to TRBJ2-5, with D perhaps matching TRBD2 (5 bases). Trimming took off 2 bases at V and 2 bases at J, with 30 bases between the two ends. CDR1 MNHEY and CDR2 SVGEGT come from the germline V gene. The CDR3 is 21 amino acids. In DNA form, the CDR3 reads TGTGCCAGCAGTTACCCCGTTGACGGACTCATCAGACGGGTCTATCAAGAGACCCAGTACTTC. Translating gives CASSYPVDGLIRRVYQETQYF.

The table lists this clonotype with many counts. Since it is a stray read in a library aimed at alpha chains, this beta chain has a size that is not meaningful. V is TRBV5-1 and J is TRBJ1-4; possible D gene TRBD1, 5 bases. This CDR3 comprises 14 residues. Trimming took 4 bases from V and 2 from J, leaving 9 bases between them. Looked up from germline, CDR1 is SGHRS and CDR2 is YFSETQ. CDR3 in DNA: TGCGCCAGCAGCGTCGACAGTACTAATGAAAAACTGTTTTTT. It translates to CASSVDSTNEKLFF.

This clonotype was detected ten times or more. This beta chain was picked up by a library intended for alpha chains and is off target, so its count carries little meaning. The chain joins TRBV3-1 to TRBJ2-5; D call uncertain. Germline V lookup: CDR1 LGHDT, CDR2 YNNKEL (reference sequence). CDR3 length equals 13 residues. The ends were cut back, 4 bases at V and 2 bases at J, with 8 bases in the middle. CDR3 residues: CASSPGGQETQYF. The CDR3 nucleotides are TGTGCCAGCAGCCCAGGCGGACAAGAGACCCAGTACTTC.

This clonotype has a count of ten or more. This beta chain is an off-target read within a library intended for alpha chains, so its frequency means little. V and J are TRBV5-1 and TRBJ1-4; tentatively, D is TRBD1 (6 bases). Trimming pared 1 base from V and 2 bases from J, leaving 6 bases between. The CDR3 totals 14 residues. Germline assignment: CDR1 SGHRS and CDR2 YFSETQ. The CDR3 nucleotides read TGCGCCAGCAGCTTGAGGGGGACTAATGAAAAACTGTTTTTT. Protein sequence: CASSLRGTNEKLFF.

This clonotype was seen ten or more times. Because this beta chain is a stray read in a library intended to capture alpha chains, its abundance should not be given much weight. V usage is TRBV6-1 and J usage is TRBJ1-1, with a possible D match to TRBD1 (5 bases). CDR3 size: 16 residues. V was clipped by 2 bases and J by 1 base, with 14 bases between them. Germline CDR1 MNHNS, CDR2 SASEGT. The CDR3 DNA reads TGTGCCAGCAGTGAAATTGGGGACCCAAGGAACACTGAAGCTTTCTTT. Amino acids: CASSEIGDPRNTEAFF.

This clonotype was observed at least ten times. This beta chain is an off-target read within a library intended for alpha chains, so its frequency means little. The chain has TRBV5-1 and TRBJ1-2; 7 bases are a match to TRBD1. This CDR3 has 15 residues. The junction had 11 bases not matched to a gene; V was cut back by 7 bases and J by 2 bases. Germline V gene lookup returns CDR1 SGHRS and CDR2 YFSETQ. The CDR3 region has the DNA TGCGCCAGCCAGAAGGCGGGACAGAAAAACTATGGCTACACCTTC. Amino acids: CASQKAGQKNYGYTF. Full variable domain (rest looked up from reference TRBV5-1 and TRBJ1-2): KAGVTQTPRYLIKTRGQQVTLSCSPISGHRSVSWYQQTPGQGLQFLFEYFSETQRNKGNFPGRFSGRQFSNSRSEMNVSTLELGDSALYLCASQKAGQKNYGYTFGSGTRLTVV.

Ten or more counts support this clonotype. This beta chain slipped into a library made for alpha chains as a stray read, so its size is not meaningful. The chain employs TRBV15 and TRBJ2-2; no firm D call. Germline CDR1 reads LNHNV; CDR2 reads YYDKDF (reference sequence). V lost 5 bases, J lost 1 base, and 5 bases lay in between. This CDR3 spans 13 amino acids. The CDR3 region has the DNA TGTGCCACCAGCCTCCGGAACACCGGGGAGCTGTTTTTT. Its translation: CATSLRNTGELFF.

This clonotype was recorded many times. This beta chain is off target for a library built for alpha chains, so its abundance means little. The gene calls are TRBV29-1 and TRBJ2-3; D is undetermined. CDR1 is SQVTM and CDR2 is ANQGSEA in the germline V gene. This CDR3 contains 13 residues. The germline V and J ends were trimmed by 6 bases and 2 bases, with 12 bases remaining between them. The CDR3 sequence: CSVLHWNTDTQYF. CDR3 nucleotides: TGCAGCGTCTTACACTGGAACACAGATACGCAGTATTTT.

This clonotype was counted many times. Because this beta chain is a stray read in a library intended to capture alpha chains, its abundance should not be given much weight. The chain has TRBV7-9 and TRBJ2-2; D is undetermined. The germline gives CDR1 SEHNR, CDR2 FQNEAQ (reference sequence). V lost 5 bases and J 2 bases, leaving 6 bases between the germline ends. This CDR3 has 13 residues. This CDR3 is CASSLRNTGELFF. In DNA form, the CDR3 reads TGTGCCAGCAGCCTAAGAAACACCGGGGAGCTGTTTTTT.